What follows are 28 T cell receptor beta chains derived from one specimen sequenced in a study of cytomegalovirus exposure and HLA in healthy donors (dated by TCRdb to the late 2010s). The method was the immunoSEQ multiplex PCR assay. A mixture of 60 forward primers for TCR Vbeta segments and 13 reverse primers for TCR Jbeta segments was used in the multiplex PCR. TCRdb stores this immuneACCESS table with in-frame sequences only. Part of the clones is absent; in the studies checked, under half of the shortfall reflects unresolved V genes, and no reason is known for the rest. The sample's table lists a count of just under 90,000 clones. Around 5% of the sample is taken by the ten largest. Material for sequencing was PBMCs. The origin of the receptors is a girl aged 5-17 years in good health and CMV-seropositive.

A remark on this clone: At the DNA level, this CDR3 is encoded by other sequences in the same sample as well. The J gene is TRBJ1-2, the V gene TRBV9, with D perhaps matching TRBD1 (5 bases). Germline V gene lookup returns CDR1 SGDLS and CDR2 YYNGEE. V was clipped by 0 bases and J by 0 bases, with 6 bases between them. This CDR3 spans 14 amino acids. CDR3 sequence reads: CASSVGGANYGYTF. CDR3 in DNA: TGTGCCAGCAGCGTAGGGGGGGCTAACTATGGCTACACCTTC.

The chain uses TRBV7-9 and TRBJ2-7; possibly TRBD2 for D (6 bases). V shed 2 bases and J shed 3 bases, with 8 bases lying between them. Germline values: CDR1 SEHNR, CDR2 FQNEAQ (reference sequence). CDR3 size: 13 residues. The CDR3 protein is CASSLLSGYEQYF. CDR3 nucleotide sequence: TGTGCCAGCAGCTTACTTAGCGGCTACGAGCAGTACTTC.

The CDR3 spells CASSLRQAIDSPLHF. The CDR3 DNA reads TGCGCCAGCAGCCTAAGGCAGGCTATTGATTCACCCCTCCACTTT. This chain uses TRBV4-1 with TRBJ1-6; D is ambiguous. CDR3 length: 15 amino acids. CDR1 is MGHRA and CDR2 is YSYEKL in the germline V gene. Trimming pared 4 bases from V and 8 bases from J, leaving 15 bases between.

The genes are TRBV4-3 and TRBJ2-1, with a possible D match to TRBD2 (6 bases). V lost 2 bases and J 4 bases, leaving 9 bases between the germline ends. The V gene's germline CDR1 is LGHNA and CDR2 YSLEER. There are 14 residues in the CDR3. The CDR3 nucleotides read TGCGCCAGCAGCCAAAATCGGGGGTACAATGAGCAGTTCTTC. Translating it yields CASSQNRGYNEQFF.

The chain employs TRBV29-1 and TRBJ1-2; D not resolved. Germline V gene sequence: CDR1 SQVTM, CDR2 ANQGSEA. CDR3 length equals 11 residues. V dropped 4 bases and J dropped 6 bases, with 9 bases sitting between them. The DNA of the CDR3 is TGCAGCGTTGGCGGTGGAAATGGCTACACCTTC. This gives the protein CSVGGGNGYTF.

The chain combines TRBV4-2 with TRBJ1-2; D unclear. This CDR3 has 14 amino acids. The germline V gene encodes CDR1 LGHNA and CDR2 YNFKEQ. The V gene lost 1 base and the J gene lost 1 base, with 7 bases spanning the gap. The chain's CDR3 is CASSQVEGNYGYTF. The CDR3 DNA follows: TGTGCCAGCAGCCAAGTGGAGGGTAACTATGGCTACACCTTC.

The chain uses TRBV2 and TRBJ2-6; D is uncertain. CDR3 size: 14 residues. Germline V gene sequence: CDR1 SNHLY, CDR2 FYNNEI. V dropped 6 bases and J dropped 0 bases, with 6 bases sitting between them. CDR3 sequence: CASRAGSGANVLTF. CDR3 nucleotides: TGTGCCAGCAGGGCAGGCTCTGGGGCCAACGTCCTGACTTTC.

J is TRBJ1-2 and V is TRBV7-9; 7 bases align to TRBD1. The CDR3 is 14 residues long. V dropped 4 bases and J dropped 5; count of bases not matched to a gene: 7. The germline gives CDR1 SEHNR, CDR2 FQNEAQ (reference sequence). CDR3 sequence reads: CASSSGDSKYGYTF. For the CDR3, the DNA is TGTGCCAGCAGCTCCGGGGACAGTAAATATGGCTACACCTTC.

This chain joins TRBV19 and TRBJ1-3, with unresolved D. This CDR3 is 14 amino acids long. Germline CDR1 reads LNHDA; CDR2 reads SQIVND (reference sequence). The germline V and J ends were trimmed by 3 bases and 2 bases, with 8 bases remaining between them. The CDR3 region has the DNA TGTGCCAGTAGTATCCGAGGGACTGGAAACACCATATATTTT. This translates into CASSIRGTGNTIYF. The full variable domain, its missing parts supplied by reference TRBV19 and TRBJ1-3, is DGGITQSPKYLFRKEGQNVTLSCEQNLNHDAMYWYRQDPGQGLRLIYYSQIVNDFQKGDIAEGYSVSREKKESFPLTVTSAQKNPTAFYLCASSIRGTGNTIYFGEGSWLTVV.

J is TRBJ2-4 and V is TRBV5-6; weak D call: TRBD1 (6 bases). The V gene's germline CDR1 is SGHDT and CDR2 YYEEEE. The ends were cut back, 1 base at V and 1 base at J, with 12 bases in the middle. This CDR3 is built from 16 residues. CDR3 DNA sequence: TGTGCCAGCAGCTTGAACAGGGAATGGGCCAAAAACATTCAGTACTTC. Amino acid sequence: CASSLNREWAKNIQYF.

The genes are TRBV27 and TRBJ2-1, with TRBD2 matching over 14 bases. Per the germline V gene, CDR1 is MNHEY and CDR2 is SMNVEV (reference sequence). The CDR3 spans 14 residues. J lost 9 bases, V lost 4 bases, and 2 bases had no gene match. CDR3 sequence: CASSWTSGGFEQFF. The CDR3 nucleotides read TGTGCCAGCAGTTGGACTAGCGGGGGGTTTGAGCAGTTCTTC.

V is TRBV19 and J is TRBJ1-2, with TRBD1 identical over 9 bases. Unmatched junction bases numbered 9, after V lost 4 bases and J lost 3 bases. Germline CDR1 LNHDA, CDR2 SQIVND (reference sequence). This CDR3 spans 16 amino acids. CDR3 nucleotide sequence: TGTGCCAGTAGTACCTGGGGACAGGGCCTTCACTATGGCTACACCTTC. It codes for CASSTWGQGLHYGYTF.

The genes are TRBV19 and TRBJ1-2, with a weak D call TRBD1 (5 bases). With 5 bases removed from V and 5 bases from J, the gap between germline ends came to 9 bases. CDR1 and CDR2 from the germline V gene are LNHDA and SQIVND (reference sequence). The CDR3 has 12 amino acids. The CDR3 DNA follows: TGTGCCAGTAGTTGGGGGGGTTATGGCTACACCTTC. This encodes CASSWGGYGYTF.

V usage is TRBV2 and J usage is TRBJ2-7; TRBD2 matches at 14 bases. Germline V gene data show CDR1 as SNHLY and CDR2 as FYNNEI. The CDR3 sequence is 17 residues long. J gave up 3 bases and V 6 bases, and 10 bases lay outside the gene matches. CDR3 nucleotides: TGTGCCAGCAGAGCGGGACTAGCGGGAGCAGCTCTCTACGAGCAGTACTTC. Its protein is CASRAGLAGAALYEQYF. The whole variable domain, filled in from reference TRBV2 and TRBJ2-7, reads EPEVTQTPSHQVTQMGQEVILRCVPISNHLYFYWYRQILGQKVEFLVSFYNNEISEKSEIFDDQFSVERPDGSNFTLKIRSTKLEDSAMYFCASRAGLAGAALYEQYFGPGTRLTVT.

The chain joins TRBV18 to TRBJ2-2; D uncertain. Trimming shortened V by 4 bases and J by 0 bases, and 12 bases separated the two germline ends. Germline CDR1 and CDR2: KGHSH and LQKENI. The CDR3 is made up of 16 amino acids. CDR3 in amino acids: CASSQTLTSNTGELFF. The DNA of the CDR3 is TGTGCCAGCTCACAGACACTTACCTCGAACACCGGGGAGCTGTTTTTT. The full variable domain, completed using reference TRBV18 and TRBJ2-2, is NAGVMQNPRHLVRRRGQEARLRCSPMKGHSHVYWYRQLPEEGLKFMVYLQKENIIDESGMPKERFSAEFPKEGPSILRIQQVVRGDSAAYFCASSQTLTSNTGELFFGEGSRLTVL.

The rearrangement uses TRBV28 and TRBJ1-1, with TRBD1 as a possible D gene (6 bases). V was trimmed by 4 bases and J by 4 bases, leaving 13 bases between them. The CDR3 length is 14 residues. Germline lookup yields CDR1 MDHEN and CDR2 SYDVKM. This chain's CDR3 is CASSSAGGATEAFF. The CDR3 coding sequence is TGTGCCAGCAGTTCCGCCGGGGGGGCCACTGAAGCTTTCTTT.

The chain couples TRBV5-1 to TRBJ1-2; TRBD1 aligns across 8 bases. With V trimmed by 0 bases and J by 8 bases, 3 bases remained unmatched. CDR3 size: 13 residues. Germline V lookup: CDR1 SGHRS, CDR2 YFSETQ. DNA for the CDR3: TGCGCCAGCAGCTTGGGGTCAGGGGGCGGCTACACCTTC. Amino acid sequence: CASSLGSGGGYTF.

The rearrangement uses TRBV7-2 and TRBJ2-5; D gene uncertain. The germline V gene encodes CDR1 SGHTA and CDR2 FQGNSA. Trimming cost V 2 bases and J 2 bases, with 15 bases left between them. CDR3 size: 16 residues. CDR3 bases: TGTGCCAGCAGCTTACGGCCTCTAGATCAGCAAGAGACCCAGTACTTC. Its translation: CASSLRPLDQQETQYF.

The V gene is TRBV7-3, the J gene TRBJ2-1; 13 bases are shared with TRBD2. J gave up 10 bases and V 4 bases, and 7 bases lay outside the gene matches. Germline lookup yields CDR1 SGHTA and CDR2 FQGTGA. The CDR3 is made up of 15 amino acids. As DNA, the CDR3 is TGTGCCAGCAGCTCGACTAGCGGGGGGCATAGGGAGCAGTTCTTC. This translates into CASSSTSGGHREQFF.

This sequence joins TRBV14 and TRBJ1-2; 7 bases match TRBD1. In germline, CDR1 is SGHDN, CDR2 FVKESK. After removal of 2 bases from V and 2 bases from J, the junction contained 5 bases not matched to a gene. CDR3 length: 15 residues. In DNA, the CDR3 is TGTGCCAGCAGCCAAATAACAGGGGCCAACTATGGCTACACCTTC. Amino acids: CASSQITGANYGYTF.

The chain couples TRBV7-3 to TRBJ1-1, with a weak D call TRBD1 (6 bases). Trimming took off 2 bases at V and 3 bases at J, with 13 bases between the two ends. Germline V gene sequence: CDR1 SGHTA, CDR2 FQGTGA. CDR3 length: 15 residues. The CDR3 reads CASSLQGPRYTEAFF. CDR3 bases: TGTGCCAGCAGCTTACAGGGGCCGCGGTACACTGAAGCTTTCTTT.

V is TRBV5-3 and J is TRBJ1-5; 8 bases are shared with TRBD1. TRBV5-3 is an ORF, with its function uncertain. V was clipped by 8 bases and J by 2 bases; unmatched bases: 0. The CDR3 contains 12 residues. CDR3 sequence reads: CARGQGNQPQHF. The CDR3 bases are TGTGCCAGGGGACAGGGCAATCAGCCCCAGCATTTT.

J is TRBJ1-1 and V is TRBV4-1; 7 bases map to TRBD1. The trim removed 1 base at V and 3 bases at J, leaving 5 bases unmatched. From germline, CDR1 is MGHRA and CDR2 YSYEKL. This CDR3 has 15 residues. This CDR3 is CASSQVGQRYTEAFF. CDR3 bases: TGCGCCAGCAGCCAAGTGGGACAGAGGTACACTGAAGCTTTCTTT.

The V gene is TRBV19, the J gene TRBJ1-1; 7 bases agree with TRBD1. This CDR3 has 12 residues. Germline loops: CDR1 LNHDA, CDR2 SQIVND (reference sequence). The ends lost 5 bases at V and 3 bases at J; junction bases unmatched: 0. DNA of the CDR3: TGTGCCAGTAGTGACAGGGACACTGAAGCTTTCTTT. Amino acids: CASSDRDTEAFF.

V is TRBV29-1 and J is TRBJ2-7; D gene unclear. The CDR3 is made up of 13 amino acids. V was trimmed by 1 base and J by 2 bases, leaving 9 bases between them. Per the germline V gene, CDR1 is SQVTM and CDR2 is ANQGSEA. CDR3 DNA sequence: TGCAGCGTTGAAGGGGTACAGACCTACGAGCAGTACTTC. It codes for CSVEGVQTYEQYF.

The DNA for the CDR3 is TGTGCCAGCTCACCTGTTGGGACAGTTTATGGCTACACCTTC. Protein product: CASSPVGTVYGYTF. The chain couples TRBV18 to TRBJ1-2, with TRBD1 identical over 7 bases. The V gene end was trimmed by 3 bases and the J gene end by 5 bases; junction bases not matched to a gene: 6. The germline V gene has CDR1 KGHSH and CDR2 LQKENI. The CDR3 sequence is 14 residues long.

The chain joins TRBV7-9 to TRBJ1-4; no clear D gene. Looked up from germline, CDR1 is SEHNR and CDR2 is FQNEAQ (reference sequence). The CDR3 consists of 13 residues. V shed 8 bases and J shed 1 base, with 8 bases lying between them. In DNA form, the CDR3 reads TGTGCCAGCTCCTCGGGAACTAATGAAAAACTGTTTTTT. It yields the protein CASSSGTNEKLFF.

The chain links TRBV6-6 to TRBJ1-5; tentatively, D is TRBD1 (5 bases). V lost 6 bases to trimming and J lost 3 bases, with 12 bases between them. From germline, CDR1 is MNHNY and CDR2 SVGAGI (reference sequence). The CDR3 totals 14 residues. As DNA, the CDR3 is TGTGCCAGCAGATCCAGGGATTCCAATCAGCCCCAGCATTTT. Protein product: CASRSRDSNQPQHF.